This TCR beta chain was sequenced during a study of a mutant IDH1 vaccine in newly diagnosed glioma. At the level of the study: The study started vaccination 4-6 weeks after radiotherapy alone, or with temozolomide cycles. Among treated patients, around 60% were male and around 38% female, and mean age was approximately 40 years. The earlier regimen, radiotherapy, temozolomide, or both, was most often both.

Indicated time point: week 23, last vaccination. A 20-mer mutant IDH1 peptide at 300 ug was injected subcutaneously with topical imiquimod. About this clone: Its antigen is not known.

Here immunoSEQ multiplex PCR was the method, and the copy in TCRdb shows in-frame clones only, minus some. Of some 70,000 clones in the sample, approximately 84% were seen once. Germline values: CDR1 MDHEN, CDR2 SYDVKM. The V and J ends lost 5 bases and 0 bases respectively, with 17 bases between them. The CDR3 totals 17 residues. This clonotype was obtained from a man between 18 and 29 years old with glioma. This sequence joins TRBV28 and TRBJ2-1; TRBD2 is a possible D gene (5 bases). The source was PBMCs, collected from a glioma patient whose treatment included an IDH1 peptide vaccine. The CDR3 protein is CASSPNLERISYNEQFF. CDR3 sequence (DNA): TGTGCCAGCAGTCCGAATCTCGAGCGGATCTCCTACAATGAGCAGTTCTTC.